The 16 T cell receptor beta chains below were found in one sample sequenced in a study of blood T cells in healthy people across ages. Primed by a sample-barcoded 5' primer and a J-beta primer mix, a second PCR proceeded for about 7 to 11 cycles. From the 5' RACE reads, TCRdb called clonotypes with MiXCR, one entry per CDR3 protein. The table records about 1.6 million distinct CDR3 sequences, 30% to 35% of them present only once. The specimen was blood. The receptors here all came from a woman under 40 in good health.

V and J are TRBV20-1 and TRBJ1-1; D is ambiguous. The V and J ends lost 0 bases and 4 bases respectively, with 9 bases between them. The germline V gene encodes CDR1 DFQATT and CDR2 SNEGSKA (reference sequence). The CDR3 is 13 amino acids. The CDR3 region has the DNA TGCAGTGCTAGAGAAAGAGGGTTCACTGAAGCTTTCTTT. Its translation is CSARERGFTEAFF.

CDR3 nucleotide sequence: TGTGCCAGCAGTGAAAGGGACCTTACTAGCGGGAGGGGCTCCTACGAGCAGTACTTC. Its translation is CASSERDLTSGRGSYEQYF. This sequence joins TRBV2 and TRBJ2-7; 13 bases align to TRBD2. The CDR3 totals 19 residues. CDR1 is SNHLY and CDR2 is FYNNEI in the germline V gene. V was clipped by 2 bases and J by 0 bases; unmatched bases: 10.

The rearrangement uses TRBV7-3 and TRBJ2-2; possible D gene TRBD1, 6 bases. Deletions cut 2 bases from V and 5 bases from J, with 21 bases between. CDR1 is SGHTA and CDR2 is FQGTGA in the germline V gene. The CDR3 length is 18 residues. The CDR3 sequence is CASSLSTGADRATGELFF. DNA for the CDR3: TGTGCCAGCAGCTTATCAACCGGGGCGGACAGAGCTACCGGGGAGCTGTTTTTT.

In the case of this clonotype: One junction end does not reproduce the germline sequence, and a read error may be involved. The V call is TRBV3-1, the J call TRBJ2-5; TRBD2 agrees at 7 bases. This CDR3 has 16 amino acids. Germline V lookup: CDR1 LGHDT, CDR2 YNNKEL (reference sequence). The CDR3 coding sequence is TGTGCCAGCAACCAAGGAGCGGGAATCCCCACAGGGACCCAGTACTTC. It codes for CASNQGAGIPTGTQYF.

This clonotype was observed at least ten times. V gene TRBV3-1 combines with J gene TRBJ2-3; TRBD2 aligns across 14 bases. Germline CDR1 LGHDT, CDR2 YNNKEL (reference sequence). The CDR3 has 16 residues. Trimming cost V 4 bases and J 5 bases; bases outside gene matches: 5. CDR3 DNA sequence: TGTGCCAGCAGCCGGTTAGGGACTAGCGGGAGAGATACGCAGTATTTT. Its protein product is CASSRLGTSGRDTQYF.

The chain uses TRBV7-3 and TRBJ2-2; D is unclear. Germline values: CDR1 SGHTA, CDR2 FQGTGA. V was pared by 2 bases and J by 4 bases, with 8 bases between. CDR3 length: 14 amino acids. The CDR3 loop reads CASSLGKVTGELFF. In DNA form, the CDR3 reads TGTGCCAGCAGCTTAGGGAAGGTCACCGGGGAGCTGTTTTTT.

The chain joins TRBV20-1 to TRBJ2-1; no clear D gene. The germline V gene encodes CDR1 DFQATT and CDR2 SNEGSKA (reference sequence). The V end lost 4 bases, the J end lost 7 bases, and 14 bases lay between the germline ends. This CDR3 spans 13 amino acids. The DNA for the CDR3 is TGCAGTGCTATGCCGGGTTCGATAAATGAGCAGTTCTTC. Protein sequence: CSAMPGSINEQFF.

This clonotype was observed a handful of times. The chain combines TRBV15 with TRBJ2-7, with 8 bases lining up with TRBD1. Germline CDR1 is LNHNV and CDR2 is YYDKDF (reference sequence). V lost 0 bases to trimming and J lost 5 bases; unmatched junction nucleotides: 6. The CDR3 is 15 amino acids. CDR3 protein: CATSREARGLDEQYF. CDR3 DNA: TGTGCCACCAGCAGAGAAGCCAGGGGGCTGGACGAGCAGTACTTC.

The V call is TRBV28, the J call TRBJ1-1, with TRBD1 identical over 11 bases. The CDR3 length is 16 residues. Germline values: CDR1 MDHEN, CDR2 SYDVKM. J was trimmed by 4 bases and V by 2 bases; bases with no gene match: 6. The CDR3 nucleotides read TGTGCCAGCAGTTTACCCGGACAGGGGGCGATCACTGAAGCTTTCTTT. It codes for CASSLPGQGAITEAFF.

The rearrangement links TRBV18 to TRBJ2-5; TRBD2 aligns across 10 bases. CDR1 and CDR2 from the germline V gene are KGHSH and LQKENI. The junction had 15 bases not matched to a gene; V was cut back by 0 bases and J by 11 bases. The CDR3 runs to 17 residues. The CDR3 DNA reads as TGTGCCAGCTCACCACCGGTCAGGACTAGCGGCCTGAGGGAGCAGTACTTC. Translated: CASSPPVRTSGLREQYF. Variable domain in full (rest from reference TRBV18 and TRBJ2-5): NAGVMQNPRHLVRRRGQEARLRCSPMKGHSHVYWYRQLPEEGLKFMVYLQKENIIDESGMPKERFSAEFPKEGPSILRIQQVVRGDSAAYFCASSPPVRTSGLREQYFGPGTRLLVL.

This clonotype was counted at least ten times. The chain is built from TRBV20-1 and TRBJ2-7, with 7 positions matching TRBD1. There are 13 residues in the CDR3. Germline-derived CDR1 and CDR2 are DFQATT and SNEGSKA (reference sequence). Trimming at V came to 3 bases and at J to 0 bases, leaving 2 bases not matched to a gene. The CDR3 is CSASTGDSYEQYF. DNA of the CDR3: TGCAGTGCTAGTACAGGGGACTCCTACGAGCAGTACTTC.

The CDR3 DNA sequence: TGTGCCAGCAGCTCTTGGACGGGGGAGGGAGAGACCCAGTACTTC. Protein: CASSSWTGEGETQYF. This chain connects TRBV11-3 to TRBJ2-7, with 7 bases aligning to TRBD2. The J call is doubtful: the DNA matches TRBJ2-5 better. The germline gives CDR1 SGHNT, CDR2 YENEEA. CDR3 length: 15 amino acids.

The V call is TRBV6-5, the J call TRBJ1-6, with 7 bases matching TRBD1. The CDR3 contains 15 residues. Germline lookup yields CDR1 MNHEY and CDR2 SVGAGI. Germline trimming cut 6 bases from V and 5 bases from J; bases unmatched to any gene: 7. CDR3: CASRRQGSHNSPLHF. In DNA form, the CDR3 reads TGTGCCAGCAGGCGACAGGGCAGTCATAATTCACCCCTCCACTTT.

This clonotype came up a few times. The V and J genes are TRBV3-1 and TRBJ2-1; TRBD2 matches at 11 bases. J was trimmed by 1 base and V by 3 bases; bases with no gene match: 2. The CDR3 covers 16 residues. Germline loops: CDR1 LGHDT, CDR2 YNNKEL (reference sequence). The CDR3, as DNA: TGTGCCAGCAGCCAGTTAGCGGGAGGGTCCTACAATGAGCAGTTCTTC. Translating gives CASSQLAGGSYNEQFF.

The V and J genes are TRBV24-1 and TRBJ2-2; 7 bases line up with TRBD2. The junction had 3 bases not matched to a gene; V was cut back by 7 bases and J by 5 bases. Germline V lookup: CDR1 KGHDR, CDR2 SFDVKD. There are 13 residues in the CDR3. In DNA form, the CDR3 reads TGTGCCACCAGCGCACTAGCGACCGGGGAGCTGTTTTTT. This sequence encodes CATSALATGELFF.

The CDR3, as DNA: TGTGCCAGCAGTCCGACAGTTTACACTGAAGCTTTCTTT. Protein product: CASSPTVYTEAFF. This chain links TRBV9 with TRBJ1-1; the D gene is possibly TRBD1 (5 bases). This CDR3 has 13 residues. Germline V gene data show CDR1 as SGDLS and CDR2 as YYNGEE. V lost 5 bases and J 3 bases, leaving 11 bases between the germline ends.